This is a list of T cell receptor beta chains from one sample in a study of CD8+ T cells in alopecia areata. Data came from immunoSEQ multiplex PCR; TCRdb stores just in-frame clones and leaves some out. The table includes approximately 170,000 clones, less than 80% detected once. The specimen comprised CD4+ T cells sorted from blood, sampled at week 24, from a patient treated with tofacitinib. Receptor source: a human donor with alopecia areata. CDR3s include the opening cysteine and the closing phenylalanine or tryptophan. Each record gives: CDR3 DNA, CDR3 protein, J gene, D gene, V gene, clone size. D genes are given only for firm matches. Clone size is stated in some rows and not others, as once, few, many or a class when expanded.

TGTGCCAGTAGCTCCACCACAGGATTGGCCGAGCAGTACTTC | CASSSTTGLAEQYF | TRBJ2-7 | - | TRBV19 | -
TGTGCCAGCAGCGGCAGACAGGGGGTAATAGCTTTCTTT | CASSGRQGVIAFF | TRBJ1-1 | TRBD1 | TRBV7-9 | -
TGCGCCAGCGGGCGGGACGCCGACCTGGCCTACGAGCAGTACTTC | CASGRDADLAYEQYF | TRBJ2-7 | - | TRBV23-1 | -
TGCAGTGCTAGGTGGCGCGCTGAAGCTTTCTTT | CSARWRAEAFF | TRBJ1-1 | - | TRBV20-1 | -
TGTGCCAGCGTTTCCGGGACTGGGGGCGAGCAGTACTTC | CASVSGTGGEQYF | TRBJ2-7 | - | TRBV25-1 | few
TGCAGCGTCGGAGTCCCCTCCTATGGCTACACCTTC | CSVGVPSYGYTF | TRBJ1-2 | - | TRBV29-1 | few
TGCGCCAGCAGCCAAGTCCCCTACGAGCAGTACTTC | CASSQVPYEQYF | TRBJ2-7 | - | TRBV4-1 | -
TGCAGCTTTCAAGAAGGGACCCAGTACTTC | CSFQEGTQYF | TRBJ2-5 | - | TRBV20-1 | -
TGTGCCTGGAGATTGGGCAACCCCTACAATGAGCAGTTCTTC | CAWRLGNPYNEQFF | TRBJ2-1 | - | TRBV30 | -
TGCGCCAGCAGCTTGGAAATCTCTGGGGCCAACGTCCTGACTTTC | CASSLEISGANVLTF | TRBJ2-6 | - | TRBV5-1 | -
TGTGCCAGCAGTGAACAGGGGAGTGGCTACACCTTC | CASSEQGSGYTF | TRBJ1-2 | - | TRBV2 | -
TGTGCCACCAGCCCCCCAGTGGCCAGGGCCTATGGCTACACCTTC | CATSPPVARAYGYTF | TRBJ1-2 | - | TRBV15 | -
TGTGCCACCCGGGACCCCATCCAAGAGACCCAGTACTTC | CATRDPIQETQYF | TRBJ2-5 | - | TRBV2 | -
TGTGCCAGCAGCCCCACCCCCCCGGGGGGAGAGACCCAGTACTTC | CASSPTPPGGETQYF | TRBJ2-5 | TRBD2 | TRBV11-2 | -
TGTGCCATCAGTGTCGACAGATCCTACGAGCAGTACTTC | CAISVDRSYEQYF | TRBJ2-7 | - | TRBV10-3 | few
TGTGCCAGCAGTTCGACAGGGAACTATGGCTACACCTTC | CASSSTGNYGYTF | TRBJ1-2 | TRBD1 | TRBV2 | -
TGCAGCGGTGCACAAGAGACCCAGTACTTC | CSGAQETQYF | TRBJ2-5 | - | TRBV29-1 | -
TGTGCCAGCAGCCTAGGGGGCTCTGGGGCCAACGTCCTGACTTTC | CASSLGGSGANVLTF | TRBJ2-6 | - | TRBV2 | -
TGTGCCATCTCGGTCGGGCGGACGCAAGAGACCCAGTACTTC | CAISVGRTQETQYF | TRBJ2-5 | - | TRBV10-3 | few
TGCGCCAGCAGCTTGGAGAGGAACACTGAAGCTTTCTTT | CASSLERNTEAFF | TRBJ1-1 | - | TRBV5-1 | -
TGCGCCAGCAGCCAAGGAAGGCGGACTGAAGCTTTCTTT | CASSQGRRTEAFF | TRBJ1-1 | - | TRBV4-1 | -
TGTGCCAGTAACCCCCGGGCGGGACAGAGCTCCTACAATGAGCAGTTCTTC | CASNPRAGQSSYNEQFF | TRBJ2-1 | - | TRBV19 | few
TGTGCCAGCAGTCCGGGGTCCCTTAAGGAGACCCAGTACTTC | CASSPGSLKETQYF | TRBJ2-5 | - | TRBV6-5 | -
TGCAGCGTTAAAATAAACACCGGGGAGCTGTTTTTT | CSVKINTGELFF | TRBJ2-2 | - | TRBV29-1 | -
TGTGCCAGCAGCGTTCGGGGGCCGGGGGAGACCCAGTACTTC | CASSVRGPGETQYF | TRBJ2-5 | - | TRBV9 | -
TGTGCCAGTAAAAGGGACAGGGCGGGGACCGGGGAGCTGTTTTTT | CASKRDRAGTGELFF | TRBJ2-2 | TRBD1 | TRBV19 | -
TGTGCCAGCTCACCAAAGGTGGCTGGGGCCAACGTCCTGACTTTC | CASSPKVAGANVLTF | TRBJ2-6 | - | TRBV18 | -
TGTGCCTGGAATGGGGGGGTTCGCAATCAGCCCCAGCATTTT | CAWNGGVRNQPQHF | TRBJ1-5 | - | TRBV30 | -
TGTGCCAGCAGTGGTGCACCTCCCGGGACAGGGAATGGCTACACCTTC | CASSGAPPGTGNGYTF | TRBJ1-2 | TRBD1 | TRBV6-1 | -
TGTGCCAGCAGCTTAATAGGTGGCACAGATACGCAGTATTTT | CASSLIGGTDTQYF | TRBJ2-3 | - | TRBV7-3 | few
TGCAGCGTTGAATACCCGGCGGTCGGGGTAATAAGGGCTTTCTTT | CSVEYPAVGVIRAFF | TRBJ1-1 | - | TRBV29-1 | -
TGTGCCACCAGCAGAGATTTCGGGGGGCATAGCAATCAGCCCCAGCATTTT | CATSRDFGGHSNQPQHF | TRBJ1-5 | - | TRBV15 | -
TGTGCCATCAGTGAAAGAGCGATTTCTAATTCACCCCTCCACTTT | CAISERAISNSPLHF | TRBJ1-6 | - | TRBV10-3 | -
TGCGCCAGCAGTGCTGGGGGGCGGGGGAGACGAGACCAAGAGACCCAGTACTTC | CASSAGGRGRRDQETQYF | TRBJ2-5 | - | TRBV4-1 | -
TGTGCCAGCAGTGGCACCTACGAGCAGTACTTC | CASSGTYEQYF | TRBJ2-7 | - | TRBV6-1 | -
TGTGCCAGCACTAACAGCCTGAACACTGAAGCTTTCTTT | CASTNSLNTEAFF | TRBJ1-1 | - | TRBV25-1 | many
TGTGCCAGCAACTTAGTTCGGTGGTGTGGCTACACCTTC | CASNLVRWCGYTF | TRBJ1-2 | - | TRBV27 | -
TGTGCCAGCAGCTCGACTAGCGCGAACACCGGGGAGCTGTTTTTT | CASSSTSANTGELFF | TRBJ2-2 | TRBD2 | TRBV5-5 | -
TGCAGCGTTGATACCATATATTTT | CSVDTIYF | TRBJ1-3 | - | TRBV29-1 | -